This T cell receptor (beta chain) appears in the sequencing data of a study of T cell changes during pregnancy in multiple sclerosis. Generated by immunoSEQ multiplex PCR, the TCRdb table keeps only in-frame clones and is missing some. The sample yields roughly 53,000 clones, almost 95% seen once. The table lists this clone with a count of one. The clonotype comes from a female donor in good health, enrolled as a control in a pregnancy study. Sequencing was performed on CD4+ T cells from peripheral blood mononuclear cells, taken in the second trimester of pregnancy.

The CDR3 coding sequence is TGTGCCATCAAATTTGGTCCAGGGGCAGATGAGCAGTTCTTC. Its translation is CAIKFGPGADEQFF. The V gene is TRBV10-3, the J gene TRBJ2-1, with D perhaps matching TRBD1 (6 bases). This CDR3 has 14 residues. CDR1 ENHRY and CDR2 SYGVKD come from the germline V gene. Between the trimmed V and J ends, which lost 7 bases and 8 bases, there was a span of 18 bases.